This T cell receptor (beta chain) was documented in a study of molecular identifiers for immune sequencing clone quantification. Study summary: In replicates, RNA from roughly 21,000 or 96,000 naive CD8 cells was divided five ways and four parts were sequenced.

This clonotype was detected only a few times. Its cognate antigen is unknown. TCRdb ran MiXCR on the PCR reads and lists one entry per CDR3 protein. This repertoire shows about 640,000 distinct CDR3 sequences, about 20% found once; its top ten account for approximately 0.9%. Trimming removed 5 bases at V and 0 bases at J, with 7 bases between. This CDR3 contains 14 residues. Germline lookup yields CDR1 LNHDA and CDR2 SQIVND (reference sequence). Sequencing libraries of naive CD8 cells derived from approximately 22,000 to 940,000 sorted cells with 10%, 30% or 50% RNA. The study, taken as a whole, reports: Clone sizes that are highly expanded could be underestimated when identical TCR molecules share a barcode.

Sequencing was carried out using naive CD8+ T cells from blood, with Jurkat cell RNA spiked in. Subset given: FACS-sorted CD8+CD4-CCR7+CD45RA+ naive T cells. This rearrangement joins TRBV19 to TRBJ1-4; possible D gene TRBD1, 5 bases. The sequence derives from a human donor in good health. Some libraries in this study had Jurkat cell RNA spiked in. The CDR3 sequence is CASSVTATNEKLFF. The CDR3 DNA follows: TGTGCCAGTAGTGTGACAGCAACTAATGAAAAACTGTTTTTT.